This is a list of T cell receptor beta chains from one sample in a study of CD8+ T cells in alopecia areata. Libraries were prepared by immunoSEQ multiplex PCR; TCRdb keeps only in-frame clonotypes and omits some of them. Of around 200,000 clones listed, more than 55% are singletons. Sequenced here: CD4+ T cells sorted from blood, sampled at week 4, from a patient treated with tofacitinib. All receptors derive from a human donor with alopecia areata. Each CDR3 is given with its conserved first and last residue. Fields, in order: D gene, V gene, clone size, J gene, CDR3 DNA, CDR3 protein. D genes are given only for firm matches. Some rows mark clone size as missing; the rest say once, few, many or name a class of expanded clone.

>-|TRBV30|-|TRBJ2-6
TGTGCCTGGAAACAGGGTGGGGCCAACGTCCTGACTTTC
CAWKQGGANVLTF
>TRBD2|TRBV5-4|-|TRBJ2-3
TGTGCCAGCAGCTCGGGACTAGCGGAGGGGGATACGCAGTATTTT
CASSSGLAEGDTQYF
>-|TRBV30|once|TRBJ1-1
TGTGCCTGGAGTAGGGCTGAAGCTTTCTTT
CAWSRAEAFF
>TRBD2|TRBV6-5|few|TRBJ2-7
TGTGCCAGCAGTTCCGTAGCGGGGGAAAACTACGAGCAGTACTTC
CASSSVAGENYEQYF
>-|TRBV21-1|-|TRBJ2-7
TGTGCCAGCAGCAAAGGAGGCTTAACCTACGAGCAGTACTTC
CASSKGGLTYEQYF
>-|TRBV30|-|TRBJ2-4
TGTGCCTGGAATCAGGGGGCCAAAAACATTCAGTACTTC
CAWNQGAKNIQYF
>TRBD1|TRBV19|few|TRBJ2-2
TGTGCCAGTAGTAGTGACAGGGTAACCGGGGAGCTGTTTTTT
CASSSDRVTGELFF
>-|TRBV29-1|-|TRBJ2-7
TGCAGCGTTGAGGCAGGGGCCTACGAGCAGTACTTC
CSVEAGAYEQYF
>-|TRBV10-3|few|TRBJ1-1
TGTGCCATCAGTGACGAGCAGGCCACGGGAAACACTGAAGCTTTCTTT
CAISDEQATGNTEAFF
>-|TRBV4-1|-|TRBJ2-1
TGCGCCAGCAGCCGACCAGGACACTCACGGGGAAATGAGCAGTTCTTC
CASSRPGHSRGNEQFF
>TRBD2|TRBV6-6|-|TRBJ2-7
TGTGCCAGCAGCGGCGGGAGTTCCTACGAGCAGTACTTC
CASSGGSSYEQYF